This TCR beta chain was identified in a study of blood T cell repertoires in COVID-19 (dated by TCRdb to about 2020). Notes on the research overall: Samples from collaborators originated in the United States, Italy and Spain and spanned both the acute and convalescent phases of COVID-19. The samples were drawn from two sources: the first 160 participants of the ongoing ImmuneRACE study, and fewer than 1,500 subjects contributed by 6 global collaborators. Where available, HLA class I and class II types were taken from metadata supplied by the sample provider and were not determined by assay-based typing. The repertoires were released in a freely available public database intended as a resource for research on the immune response to SARS-CoV-2. The prospective study material was composed of cDNA or gDNA derived from T cells, B-cell-depleted T cells, or PBMCs. Sample metadata almost always included a de-identified subject ID, COVID-19 status, age in years and sex. Deeply sampled blood TCRbeta repertoires from subjects exposed to, actively infected with, or recovered from COVID-19 were included in the dataset.

Whole blood was collected in K2EDTA tubes by collaborating institutions according to the institutions' own protocols. Collaborator samples were shipped for TCRbeta analysis as frozen whole blood, isolated PBMCs, or DNA extracted from either sample type. The paper's findings and limits, for the study overall: The quantity of clinical and demographic metadata differed by source and by participant and was supplied without curation.

A word on this clone: Its antigen is still unknown. Per-base qualities were not stored, and no clone one base away is much larger.

The junction carries 4 bases between V and J, which are trimmed by 2 bases and 0 bases respectively. The germline V gene yields SNHLY for CDR1 and FYNNEI for CDR2. The CDR3 covers 13 residues, taking in both the cysteine and the phenylalanine. Left in the record is the CDR3 DNA by itself, 39 bases read in frame from the first base. TCRbeta CDR3 regions were amplified from genomic DNA using the immunoSEQ Assay, a bias-controlled multiplex PCR. In the original analysis: The number of nucleated cells in each sample was estimated from the amplification of reference gene primers within the assay. To quantify the absolute abundance of each unique TCRbeta CDR3 rearrangement, sequence reads were collapsed and filtered. For each sample, productive Simpson clonality was calculated as the square root of Simpson's diversity index across productive rearrangements. TCRdb stores this immuneACCESS table with in-frame sequences only. Part of the clones is absent; in the studies checked, under half of the shortfall reflects unresolved V genes, and no reason is known for the rest. V and J calls and clone size are given by that table; D and trimming were obtained from the DNA. The sample contains fewer than 110,000 clones, about 89% of them found a single time. The ten top clones hold 15% to 20% of the sample.

Sequencing was carried out using peripheral blood. This chain joins TRBV2 to TRBJ1-1; a confident D gene designation cannot be given. The receptor comes from a man over 45 with acute or convalescent COVID-19. The base sequence is TGTGCCAGCAGTGAATCGGTGAACACTGAAGCTTTCTTT. Protein translation: CASSESVNTEAFF.